The present T cell receptor beta chain was sequenced within a study of blood T cells in healthy people across ages. Whole-study results and caveats: Naive CD4+ cells and diversity were both higher in long-lived donors than in aged donors. The authors considered diversity estimates from one million T cells to be underestimates.

In the case of this clonotype: Its antigen is unidentified.

The authors ran a second PCR of about 7 to 12 cycles using a sample-barcoded 5' primer and a J-beta primer mix. TCRdb reprocessed the 5' RACE reads via MiXCR and lists one record per CDR3 protein. The sample contains around 750,000 distinct CDR3 sequences, about 53% of which appear only once. The trim removed 3 bases at V and 4 bases at J, leaving 6 bases unmatched. Germline V CDR1 and CDR2: KGHDR, SFDVKD. This CDR3 has 16 residues. The chain joins TRBV24-1 to TRBJ2-4; TRBD2 aligns across 9 bases. The sequence came from a man older than 75 in good health. The specimen was blood. The CDR3 sequence: CATSDDSTSGKNIQYF. The CDR3 DNA follows: TGTGCCACCAGTGATGACTCGACTAGCGGTAAAAACATTCAGTACTTC.